This T cell receptor (beta chain) came from a study of beta chain features in type 1 diabetes. All of the isolated RNA was reverse transcribed, so expressed TCRB transcripts were sequenced. Profiled with immunoSEQ multiplex PCR; TCRdb holds only in-frame clones, not every one. The sample shows 600,000 to 750,000 clones, roughly 12% of them seen only once. Broader study findings: People with Type 1 diabetes carried modestly yet significantly shorter TCRB CDR3s in all four CD4+ subsets.

Germline CDR1 SEHNR, CDR2 FQNEAQ (reference sequence). Trimming cost V 7 bases and J 4 bases; bases outside gene matches: 14. The CDR3 covers 17 residues. Concerning this clone: Its target is unknown.

The sequenced material came from naive CD4+ T cells from blood. This clonotype was sampled from a man in his thirties or forties with type 1 diabetes. The chain is built from TRBV7-9 and TRBJ2-7; TRBD1 matches 12 bases. The CDR3 nucleotides read TGTGCCAGCACCCCACGAGGGGGGGACAGGGGGCCGTACGAGCAGTACTTC. Translated, it gives CASTPRGGDRGPYEQYF. The variable domain in full, completed from reference TRBV7-9 and TRBJ2-7, reads DTGVSQNPRHKITKRGQNVTFRCDPISEHNRLYWYRQTLGQGPEFLTYFQNEAQLEKSRLLSDRFSAERPKGSFSTLEIQRTEQGDSAMYLCASTPRGGDRGPYEQYFGPGTRLTVT.